This TCR beta chain is drawn from a study of Graves' ophthalmopathy and Graves' hyperthyroidism. This clonotype was seen at least ten times. V gave up 5 bases and J gave up 0 bases, with 11 bases separating them. Germline CDR1 SEHNR, CDR2 FQNEAQ (reference sequence). CDR3 length equals 14 residues. The study amplified TCR beta CDR3 regions using RNA transcripts. RT-PCR in the first round used HTBI primers; a second-round multiplex PCR followed. TCRdb ran MiXCR on the multiplex PCR reads and lists one entry per CDR3 protein. The repertoire consists of around 400,000 distinct CDR3 sequences, with approximately 20% occurring once and the leading ten covering 1.6%.

This rearrangement joins TRBV7-9 to TRBJ2-7; D remains ambiguous. This TCR derives from a woman between 18 and 30 years old with Graves' ophthalmopathy. Specimen: peripheral blood. The CDR3 nucleotides read TGTGCCAGCAGCCCAAGCAGTAACTCCTACGAGCAGTACTTC. Protein product: CASSPSSNSYEQYF.